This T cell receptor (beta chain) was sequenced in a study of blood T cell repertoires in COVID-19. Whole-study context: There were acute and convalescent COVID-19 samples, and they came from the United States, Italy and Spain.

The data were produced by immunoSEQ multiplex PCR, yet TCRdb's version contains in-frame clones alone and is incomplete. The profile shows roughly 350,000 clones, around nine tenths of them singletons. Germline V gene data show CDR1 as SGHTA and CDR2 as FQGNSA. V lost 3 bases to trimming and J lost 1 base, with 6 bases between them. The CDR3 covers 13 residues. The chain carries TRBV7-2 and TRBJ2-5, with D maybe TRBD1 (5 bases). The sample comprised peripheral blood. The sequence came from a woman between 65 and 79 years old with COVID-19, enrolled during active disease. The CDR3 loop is CASSFQGQETQYF. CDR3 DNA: TGTGCCAGCAGCTTCCAGGGCCAAGAGACCCAGTACTTC.